What follows are 25 T cell receptor beta chains derived from one specimen sequenced in a study of shared T cell receptors in the human thymus. Method: immunoSEQ multiplex PCR; TCRdb's copy keeps in-frame clones and lacks some. This table holds about 660,000 clones, 88% found once. This sample was shared with a second study, whose subject was human thymus T cells.

Sequences were obtained from thymocytes. Receptors were obtained from a boy under two years old with a congenital heart defect.

This chain connects TRBV19 to TRBJ1-1; 7 bases agree with TRBD1. CDR1 is LNHDA and CDR2 is SQIVND in the germline V gene (reference sequence). J was trimmed by 1 base and V by 3 bases; bases with no gene match: 14. This CDR3 region has 18 residues. As DNA, the CDR3 is TGTGCCAGTAGTATCCCGTTGGTTAGAGACAGGGCGAACACTGAAGCTTTCTTT. Residues: CASSIPLVRDRANTEAFF.

The rearrangement links TRBV29-1 to TRBJ2-1, with 9 bases identical to TRBD1. V gave up 8 bases and J gave up 7 bases; unmatched junction bases: 15. The CDR3 has 15 residues. The germline CDR1 and CDR2 sequences are SQVTM and ANQGSEA. CDR3 amino acids: CSSSGDREIENEQFF. In DNA form, the CDR3 reads TGCAGCTCAAGTGGGGACAGGGAAATAGAGAATGAGCAGTTCTTC.

The V and J genes are TRBV7-6 and TRBJ1-3, with D perhaps TRBD1 (5 bases). V was trimmed by 5 bases and J by 0 bases, leaving 14 bases between them. Germline V lookup: CDR1 SGHVS, CDR2 FNYEAQ. The CDR3 has 16 residues. CDR3: CASSPRGTPSGNTIYF. The CDR3 nucleotides are TGTGCCAGCAGCCCAAGGGGTACGCCCTCTGGAAACACCATATATTTT.

V usage is TRBV10-2 and J usage is TRBJ1-2, with 9 bases identical to TRBD1. CDR3 size: 12 residues. Germline values: CDR1 WSHSY, CDR2 SAAADI. Germline trimming cut 7 bases from V and 8 bases from J; bases unmatched to any gene: 5. The DNA for the CDR3 is TGCGCCAGCAAGGGACAGGGTCGGGGCTACACCTTC. Its protein is CASKGQGRGYTF.

The chain links TRBV6-1 to TRBJ1-4; the match to TRBD1 covers 12 bases. The CDR3 is 15 residues long. Losses at the gene ends were 6 bases for V and 8 bases for J; bases not matched to a gene: 7. Germline CDR1 is MNHNS and CDR2 is SASEGT. CDR3: CASSRDRGRGEKLFF. The CDR3 DNA is TGTGCCAGCAGCCGGGACAGGGGGCGAGGCGAAAAACTGTTTTTT.

The CDR3: CASSSISGSSYNEQFF. Here the CDR3 DNA reads TGTGCCAGCAGCTCTATTAGCGGGAGCTCCTACAATGAGCAGTTCTTC. V and J are TRBV7-3 and TRBJ2-1, with 9 bases lining up with TRBD2. The germline V gene encodes CDR1 SGHTA and CDR2 FQGTGA. The CDR3 length is 16 residues. With 4 bases clipped from V and 0 bases from J, the junction kept 4 bases outside the gene matches.

The V gene is TRBV13, the J gene TRBJ1-2; TRBD1 matches 7 bases. Germline V gene sequence: CDR1 PRHDT, CDR2 FYEKMQ (reference sequence). V shed 4 bases and J 5 bases; nucleotides not matched to a gene: 7. The CDR3 extends over 14 amino acids. The CDR3 nucleotides read TGTGCCAGCAGCTCCGAGGGGGCGGGATATGGCTACACCTTC. Its protein is CASSSEGAGYGYTF.

The gene calls are TRBV13 and TRBJ1-1; 8 nucleotides align to TRBD1. Trimming removed 5 bases from V and 1 base from J; junction bases left unmatched: 9. This CDR3 has 16 residues. CDR1 and CDR2 from the germline V gene are PRHDT and FYEKMQ (reference sequence). CDR3 protein: CASSPAGTGANTEAFF. CDR3 nucleotides: TGTGCCAGCAGCCCTGCCGGGACAGGAGCGAACACTGAAGCTTTCTTT.

The gene calls are TRBV30 and TRBJ1-2; 11 positions match TRBD1. The junction had 11 bases not matched to a gene; V was cut back by 5 bases and J by 6 bases. The germline V gene has CDR1 GTSNPN and CDR2 SVGIG (reference sequence). There are 15 residues in the CDR3. CDR3 sequence reads: CAWASGTGGKDGYTF. CDR3 in DNA: TGTGCCTGGGCCTCCGGGACAGGGGGGAAGGATGGCTACACCTTC.

Remarks on this clone: Within the sample, other DNA sequences also encode this same CDR3. The V and J genes are TRBV28 and TRBJ2-7; 10 nucleotides match TRBD1. Trimming cost V 5 bases and J 1 base; bases outside gene matches: 5. From germline, CDR1 is MDHEN and CDR2 SYDVKM. The CDR3 consists of 15 residues. CDR3 residues: CASSRPGQGSYEQYF. As DNA, the CDR3 is TGTGCCAGCAGTAGGCCGGGACAGGGGTCCTACGAGCAGTACTTC.

The chain links TRBV4-1 to TRBJ2-5; D not resolved. Trimming removed 0 bases from V and 3 bases from J, with 14 bases in between. This CDR3 spans 16 amino acids. Germline V gives CDR1 MGHRA, CDR2 YSYEKL. Here the CDR3 DNA reads TGCGCCAGCAGCCAAGATTCAGGAACGGATAAAGAGACCCAGTACTTC. It codes for CASSQDSGTDKETQYF.

The chain combines TRBV20-1 with TRBJ2-7; maybe TRBD2 (5 bases). This CDR3 has 11 amino acids. Germline values: CDR1 DFQATT, CDR2 SNEGSKA (reference sequence). V shed 7 bases and J shed 2 bases, with 9 bases lying between them. Here the CDR3 reads CSGGWAYEQYF. The CDR3, as DNA: TGCAGTGGAGGGTGGGCCTACGAGCAGTACTTC.

J is TRBJ1-2 and V is TRBV27, with D possibly being TRBD1 (6 bases). From germline, CDR1 is MNHEY and CDR2 SMNVEV (reference sequence). Trimming took 6 bases from V and 4 from J, leaving 9 bases between them. This CDR3 has 12 residues. The CDR3 region has the DNA TGTGCCAGCAGGAACAGGGCCTATGGCTACACCTTC. Protein sequence: CASRNRAYGYTF.

The chain carries TRBV4-1 and TRBJ2-1; 9 nucleotides agree with TRBD2. Germline V gene data show CDR1 as MGHRA and CDR2 as YSYEKL. The CDR3 covers 14 residues. Trimming took 6 bases from V and 6 from J; bases not matched to a gene: 6. In nucleotides, the CDR3 is TGCGCCAGCAGAAAGCTAGCGGGATCCAATGAGCAGTTCTTC. Amino acids: CASRKLAGSNEQFF.

The V and J genes are TRBV21-1 and TRBJ2-7; the table's D call, TRBD1, has no DNA check behind it. TRBV21-1 is a pseudogene. The length of the CDR3 is 13 residues. The CDR3: CASSIDRGNEQYF. CDR3 bases: TGTGCCAGCAGCATCGACAGGGGGAACGAGCAGTACTTC.

This chain joins TRBV4-3 and TRBJ2-5; D is ambiguous. V was pared by 0 bases and J by 3 bases, with 11 bases between. This CDR3 has 15 amino acids. In germline, CDR1 is LGHNA, CDR2 YSLEER. The CDR3 sequence: CASSQENSLKETQYF. CDR3 sequence (DNA): TGCGCCAGCAGCCAAGAAAACTCATTAAAAGAGACCCAGTACTTC.

The chain employs TRBV6-5 and TRBJ2-3, with 11 positions matching TRBD2. This CDR3 has 15 amino acids. Trimming cost V 6 bases and J 3 bases; bases outside gene matches: 5. From germline, CDR1 is MNHEY and CDR2 SVGAGI. This chain's CDR3 is CASRTGTSGTDTQYF. The CDR3 bases are TGTGCCAGCAGGACCGGGACTAGCGGTACAGATACGCAGTATTTT.

In regard to this clone: The same CDR3 arises from other DNA sequences in this sample as well. The CDR3 sequence is CASSQGLYNEQFF. In nucleotides, the CDR3 is TGCGCCAGCAGCCAAGGACTTTACAATGAGCAGTTCTTC. The gene calls are TRBV4-3 and TRBJ2-1; D gene unclear. V lost 1 base, J lost 4 bases, and 5 bases lay in between. Germline V lookup: CDR1 LGHNA, CDR2 YSLEER. The CDR3 is 13 residues long.

The chain carries TRBV7-2 and TRBJ2-3, with TRBD1 identical over 10 bases. The CDR3 is made up of 16 amino acids. Germline V gene sequence: CDR1 SGHTA, CDR2 FQGNSA. V gave up 0 bases and J gave up 2 bases; unmatched junction bases: 2. CDR3 nucleotides: TGTGCCAGCAGCTTAGCGACAGGGGGCAACACAGATACGCAGTATTTT. Its translation: CASSLATGGNTDTQYF. Complete variable domain (other parts from reference TRBV7-2 and TRBJ2-3): GAGVSQSPSNKVTEKGKDVELRCDPISGHTALYWYRQSLGQGLEFLIYFQGNSAPDKSGLPSDRFSAERTGGSVSTLTIQRTQQEDSAVYLCASSLATGGNTDTQYFGPGTRLTVL.

Only one count was recorded for this clone. J is TRBJ1-3 and V is TRBV4-3, with 7 bases aligning to TRBD1. Per germline, CDR1 LGHNA and CDR2 YSLEER. V lost 2 bases, J lost 2 bases, and 12 bases stayed unmatched. The CDR3 is made up of 18 amino acids. The CDR3 spells CASSQRSGQLRPGNTIYF. In nucleotides, the CDR3 is TGCGCCAGCAGCCAACGATCGGGACAGCTGAGGCCTGGAAACACCATATATTTT.

The rearrangement joins TRBV7-9 to TRBJ1-3, with 9 positions matching TRBD1. Per the germline V gene, CDR1 is SEHNR and CDR2 is FQNEAQ (reference sequence). The V and J ends lost 3 bases and 3 bases, in that order; junction bases with no gene match: 3. The CDR3 is 15 residues long. This CDR3 reads CASSLNRGLGNTIYF. CDR3 nucleotides: TGTGCCAGCAGCTTGAACAGGGGGCTTGGAAACACCATATATTTT.

The CDR3 bases are TGTGCCAGCTCACCTCGGACAGGGGGCACCTACGAGCAGTACTTC. Translation gives CASSPRTGGTYEQYF. The chain carries TRBV18 and TRBJ2-5; 11 positions agree with TRBD1. The J call may be faulty, since TRBJ2-7 better matches the DNA end. CDR3 length: 15 residues. The germline CDR1 and CDR2 sequences are KGHSH and LQKENI.

The chain uses TRBV5-1 and TRBJ2-1, with TRBD2 identical over 8 bases. The CDR3 runs to 17 residues. Germline V gives CDR1 SGHRS, CDR2 YFSETQ. The trim removed 0 bases at V and 0 bases at J, leaving 5 bases unmatched. CDR3 amino acids: CASSLGGLVLSYNEQFF. Written as DNA, the CDR3 is TGCGCCAGCAGCTTGGGGGGACTAGTACTCTCCTACAATGAGCAGTTCTTC.

This chain uses TRBV5-1 with TRBJ2-1, with D perhaps TRBD2 (6 bases). The CDR3 length is 15 residues. V lost 4 bases, J lost 8 bases, and 19 bases lay in between. Germline loops: CDR1 SGHRS, CDR2 YFSETQ. CDR3 DNA: TGCGCCAGCAGCCCCCGGGTCAGGCCGGGGGATGAGCAGTTCTTC. Translation gives CASSPRVRPGDEQFF.

J is TRBJ1-4 and V is TRBV11-2; D is possibly TRBD1 (5 bases). The CDR3 spans 11 residues. Germline CDR1 is SGHAT and CDR2 is FQNNGV. The ends were cut back, 3 bases at V and 12 bases at J, with 8 bases in the middle. CDR3 protein: CASSLQGELFF. The CDR3 DNA sequence: TGTGCCAGCAGCTTGCAAGGGGAACTGTTTTTT.